The rows below give T cell receptor beta chains drawn from one sample of a study of CD8+ T cells in alopecia areata. The repertoire was sequenced with immunoSEQ multiplex PCR; TCRdb's copy has only in-frame clones and lacks some. The top ten clones hold less than 50% of a sample with roughly 35,000 clones, around 50% of them seen once. The sequenced sample was NKG2D-high CD8+ T cells sorted from blood. These TCRs come from a human donor with alopecia areata. The CDR3 runs from the conserved cysteine through the conserved F or W. Each record gives: J gene, D gene, V gene, clone size, CDR3 protein, CDR3 DNA. A D gene is named only where the DNA matches it firmly. Size is stated for part of the rows, as once, few or many counts, or as a class when the clone is expanded.

TRBJ2-7,.,TRBV7-9,few,CASSLPGGPYEQYF,TGTGCCAGCAGCTTACCGGGGGGCCCGTACGAGCAGTACTTC
TRBJ2-6,.,TRBV29-1,.,CSAFLRARGANVLTF,TGCAGCGCCTTCCTCAGGGCCCGGGGGGCCAACGTCCTGACTTTC
TRBJ1-1,.,TRBV4-3,few,CASSHMTANTEAFF,TGCGCCAGCAGCCATATGACCGCGAACACTGAAGCTTTCTTT
TRBJ1-1,TRBD1,TRBV9,many,CASSVGTGSNTEAFF,TGTGCCAGCAGCGTGGGGACAGGGTCTAATACTGAAGCTTTCTTT
TRBJ1-5,.,TRBV19,.,CASSTAGWQPQHF,TGTGCCAGTAGTACGGCAGGGTGGCAGCCCCAGCATTTT
TRBJ2-7,TRBD1,TRBV29-1,few,CSARSRGYEQYF,TGCAGCGCCCGGAGCAGGGGGTACGAGCAGTACTTC
TRBJ1-1,.,TRBV6-6,.,CASSYFTDNTEAFF,TGTGCCAGCAGTTACTTCACAGACAACACTGAAGCTTTCTTT
TRBJ2-5,.,TRBV7-9,.,CASSSGPRKQYF,TGTGCCAGCAGCTCTGGACCGCGGAAGCAGTACTTC
TRBJ2-6,.,TRBV11-2,.,CASSRTVLSGANVLTF,TGTGCCAGCAGCCGGACAGTGTTATCTGGGGCCAACGTCCTGACTTTC
TRBJ2-7,.,TRBV11-2,.,CASSFGGALSYEQYF,TGTGCCAGCAGCTTTGGTGGCGCCCTCTCCTACGAGCAGTACTTC
TRBJ2-1,.,TRBV9,.,CASSAYMGEQFF,TGTGCCAGCAGCGCCTACATGGGTGAGCAGTTCTTC
TRBJ1-1,.,TRBV5-6,medium-sized,CASSLLGVQGEAFF,TGTGCCAGCAGCTTGTTAGGGGTGCAGGGTGAAGCTTTCTTT
TRBJ1-2,.,TRBV7-2,.,CASSPKAAIGNYGYTF,TGTGCCAGCAGCCCAAAGGCCGCAATCGGGAACTATGGCTACACCTTC
TRBJ2-2,.,TRBV4-3,.,CASSRGRDTGELFF,TGCGCCAGCAGCCGCGGAAGAGACACCGGGGAGCTGTTTTTT
TRBJ1-5,TRBD1,TRBV6-1,.,CASRDTYRGGQPQHF,TGTGCCAGCAGGGATACCTACAGGGGTGGACAGCCCCAGCATTTT
TRBJ1-1,TRBD1,TRBV28,.,CASSRTGVGTEAFF,TGTGCCAGCAGTAGGACAGGGGTGGGCACTGAAGCTTTCTTT
TRBJ1-1,.,TRBV9,.,CASGQGRVGTEAFF,TGTGCCAGCGGTCAGGGCAGGGTGGGCACTGAAGCTTTCTTT
TRBJ2-1,.,TRBV2,.,CASSSGENEQFF,TGTGCCAGCAGTTCAGGGGAGAATGAGCAGTTCTTC
TRBJ2-7,.,TRBV29-1,.,CSVTHPSRSYEQYF,TGCAGCGTCACGCACCCAAGCAGGTCCTACGAGCAGTACTTC
TRBJ2-2,TRBD2,TRBV19,.,CASSMTSGGYGELFF,TGTGCCAGTAGTATGACTAGCGGGGGTTACGGGGAGCTGTTTTTT
TRBJ2-4,.,TRBV28,.,CASSLSPSGGAGKNIQYF,TGTGCCAGCAGTTTATCGCCCTCTGGGGGGGCAGGCAAAAACATTCAGTACTTC
TRBJ1-4,TRBD1,TRBV20-1,.,CSAKQGAQLFF,TGCAGTGCCAAGCAGGGGGCGCAACTGTTTTTT
TRBJ2-7,.,TRBV28,.,CASSPARSPHEQYF,TGTGCCAGCAGTCCGGCGAGAAGCCCCCACGAGCAGTACTTC
TRBJ1-1,.,TRBV4-1,.,CASSLLSGLNTEAFF,TGCGCCAGCAGCCTTCTTTCAGGGCTGAACACTGAAGCTTTCTTT
TRBJ2-1,.,TRBV7-9,few,CASSPATGYNEQFF,TGTGCCAGCAGCCCCGCCACAGGGTACAATGAGCAGTTCTTC
TRBJ2-1,.,TRBV21-1,few,CASTRPWGNEQFF,TGTGCCAGCACCCGCCCGTGGGGTAATGAGCAGTTCTTC
TRBJ1-2,TRBD1,TRBV28,.,CASSSPGTGDYGYTF,TGTGCCAGCAGTTCGCCAGGGACAGGAGACTATGGCTACACCTTC
TRBJ2-7,.,TRBV5-1,.,CASRGSDYEQYF,TGCGCCAGCAGAGGTTCCGACTACGAGCAGTACTTC
TRBJ2-2,TRBD1,TRBV7-9,.,CASSLYDRGTGELFF,TGTGCCAGCAGCTTATATGACAGGGGCACCGGGGAGCTGTTTTTT
TRBJ2-1,.,TRBV28,few,CASSSLIYNEQFF,TGTGCCAGCTCCTCATTAATCTACAATGAGCAGTTCTTC
TRBJ2-2,.,TRBV2,.,CASYWVGHANTGELFF,TGTGCCAGCTATTGGGTAGGACACGCGAACACCGGGGAGCTGTTTTTT
TRBJ2-7,.,TRBV4-3,.,CASSQDSGTGFYEQYF,TGCGCCAGCAGCCAAGATAGCGGGACAGGTTTCTACGAGCAGTACTTC
TRBJ1-1,TRBD1,TRBV6-5,.,CASSPRGTGNTEAFF,TGTGCCAGCAGCCCCCGAGGGACAGGGAACACTGAAGCTTTCTTT